The rows below give T cell receptor beta chains drawn from one sample of a study of shared clonotypes between healthy human individuals. The assay was immunoSEQ multiplex PCR, and TCRdb's table has in-frame clones only and misses some. The sample has some 1,100,000 clones, approximately 80% seen once. The sequencing input was memory CD4+ T cells from PBMCs. These receptors originate from a man aged 18 to 30 in good health. Some clones in this sample may be carry-over from other donors' samples. The CDR3 runs from the conserved cysteine through the conserved F or W. Each record gives: D gene, V gene, clone size, J gene, CDR3 protein, CDR3 DNA. D genes are given only for firm matches. A row's size may be missing; if present it is once, few, many or a size class.

TRBD1,TRBV5-6,few,TRBJ2-7,CASSGYGQGSSEQYF,TGTGCCAGCAGCGGGTATGGACAGGGGTCGAGCGAGCAGTACTTC
.,TRBV22-1,.,TRBJ2-1,CPGSAPKSDPPRRYNEQFF,TGTCCTGGGAGCGCACCCAAGTCGGATCCCCCTCGCCGCTACAATGAGCAGTTCTTC
TRBD1,TRBV7-2,.,TRBJ2-3,CASSLVGNQGADTQYF,TGTGCCAGCAGCTTAGTAGGGAACCAGGGGGCAGATACGCAGTATTTT
.,TRBV27,many,TRBJ2-2,CASSRAGATGELFF,TGTGCCAGCAGCCGGGCAGGGGCCACCGGGGAGCTGTTTTTT
.,TRBV18,.,TRBJ1-1,CASSPRDSLNTEAFF,TGTGCCAGCTCCCCCAGAGACTCTTTGAACACTGAAGCTTTCTTT
.,TRBV28,once,TRBJ2-5,CASSFIAEETQYF,TGTGCCAGCAGTTTCATAGCGGAAGAGACCCAGTACTTC
.,TRBV2,.,TRBJ1-2,CASSERQESYGYTF,TGTGCCAGCAGTGAGCGACAGGAGTCCTATGGCTACACCTTC
.,TRBV5-4,.,TRBJ1-1,CASSVGPNTEAFF,TGTGCCAGCAGCGTGGGCCCGAACACTGAAGCTTTCTTT
.,TRBV21-1,.,TRBJ2-2,CASSPGTGDTGELFF,TGTGCCAGCAGCCCAGGGACAGGGGACACCGGGGAGCTGTTTTTT
.,TRBV2,.,TRBJ2-7,CASSGTAPYEQYF,TGTGCCAGCAGTGGGACGGCTCCTTACGAGCAGTACTTC
.,TRBV11-2,.,TRBJ2-1,CASSLSRYAGEQFF,TGTGCCAGCAGCTTAAGCCGATATGCGGGTGAGCAGTTCTTC
.,TRBV18,.,TRBJ2-7,CASSPLGRSYEQYF,TGTGCCAGCTCACCACTAGGGCGGAGCTACGAGCAGTACTTC
.,TRBV5-4,.,TRBJ2-1,CASSPTRLASYNEQFF,TGTGCCAGCAGCCCCACTAGGCTGGCGTCCTACAATGAGCAGTTCTTC
TRBD1,TRBV19,.,TRBJ2-7,CASSTTGTGRYEQYF,TGTGCCAGTAGCACCACCGGGACAGGGAGGTACGAGCAGTACTTC
TRBD2,TRBV28,.,TRBJ2-2,CASSLPGDYTRTAGELFF,TGTGCCAGCAGTCTACCTGGGGACTATACGAGAACAGCGGGGGAGCTGTTTTTT
.,TRBV19,few,TRBJ1-2,CASSARGYSYTF,TGTGCCAGTTCAGCGCGGGGCTATAGCTACACCTTC
TRBD1,TRBV28,.,TRBJ1-5,CASTQRTGGWQPQHF,TGTGCCAGCACCCAACGGACAGGGGGGTGGCAGCCCCAGCATTTT
TRBD1,TRBV7-2,.,TRBJ1-5,CASSLRTGVSNQPQHF,TGTGCCAGCAGCCTCAGGACAGGGGTTAGCAATCAGCCCCAGCATTTT
.,TRBV5-4,.,TRBJ2-1,CASSLGQGSYNEQFF,TGTGCCAGCAGCTTGGGTCAGGGATCCTACAATGAGCAGTTCTTC
.,TRBV5-6,.,TRBJ1-4,CASSVISTNEKLFF,TGTGCCAGCAGCGTTATATCAACTAATGAAAAACTGTTTTTT
TRBD2,TRBV5-1,.,TRBJ2-1,CASSGGGPYNEQFF,TGCGCCAGCAGTGGGGGAGGGCCCTACAATGAGCAGTTCTTC
.,TRBV19,.,TRBJ2-7,CASQDRVTSYEQYF,TGTGCCAGCCAGGACAGAGTCACCTCCTACGAGCAGTACTTC
TRBD2,TRBV30,.,TRBJ2-1,CAWSKGGRRAFF,TGTGCCTGGAGTAAGGGCGGGAGGAGGGCGTTCTTC
.,TRBV5-1,.,TRBJ2-1,CASSGRGDEQFF,TGCGCCAGCAGCGGAAGGGGCGATGAGCAGTTCTTC
TRBD1,TRBV18,.,TRBJ1-3,CASSVQGIGAGNTIYF,TGTGCCAGCTCAGTACAGGGGATAGGAGCTGGAAACACCATATATTTT
.,TRBV5-1,.,TRBJ1-1,CASSPDSRYTEAFF,TGCGCCAGCAGCCCGGACAGCCGCTACACTGAAGCTTTCTTT
.,TRBV28,.,TRBJ1-2,CASSFLPRGYTF,TGTGCCAGCAGTTTTCTGCCACGCGGCTACACCTTC
TRBD1,TRBV27,.,TRBJ2-6,CASSPWGGQGETF,TGTGCCAGCAGCCCCTGGGGGGGACAGGGTGAAACTTTC
.,TRBV27,.,TRBJ2-1,CASSSAFDGGEQFF,TGTGCCAGCAGTTCCGCCTTCGATGGGGGTGAGCAGTTCTTC
TRBD1,TRBV4-1,.,TRBJ2-5,CASSQSTGDQETQYF,TGCGCCAGCAGCCAATCCACAGGGGATCAAGAGACCCAGTACTTC
.,TRBV18,.,TRBJ1-2,CASSPRPGDNYGYTF,TGTGCCAGCTCACCACGCCCAGGGGATAACTATGGCTACACCTTC
TRBD2,TRBV7-2,.,TRBJ2-7,CASSWTSGAYEQYF,TGTGCCAGCAGTTGGACTAGCGGAGCCTACGAGCAGTACTTC
.,TRBV19,.,TRBJ1-5,CASSPRLTAEDQPQHF,TGTGCCAGTAGTCCCCGTCTAACCGCAGAAGATCAGCCCCAGCATTTT
TRBD2,TRBV27,.,TRBJ2-7,CASSLAGLAGGREQYF,TGTGCCAGCAGTTTAGCGGGACTAGCGGGAGGGCGGGAGCAGTACTTC
TRBD2,TRBV19,.,TRBJ2-1,CASSDRTSGSSNEQFF,TGTGCCAGTAGTGATAGGACTAGCGGGAGTTCCAATGAGCAGTTCTTC
.,TRBV27,.,TRBJ1-1,CASSRSPTGGRRAFF,TGTGCCAGCAGCCGATCACCAACCGGGGGGCGCAGGGCTTTCTTT
.,TRBV7-9,.,TRBJ1-2,CASSLGSGGMVYGYTF,TGTGCCAGCAGCTTAGGGTCTGGGGGGATGGTCTATGGCTACACCTTC
TRBD1,TRBV4-2,.,TRBJ2-5,CASSQDPHGQGEETQYF,TGTGCCAGCAGCCAAGACCCTCACGGACAGGGAGAAGAGACCCAGTACTTC
TRBD1,TRBV7-2,.,TRBJ1-1,CASSLAGGYTEAFF,TGTGCCAGCAGCTTGGCAGGGGGTTACACTGAAGCTTTCTTT
.,TRBV6-5,.,TRBJ1-3,CASSSLGRPGNTIYF,TGTGCCAGCAGTTCCCTGGGGCGCCCTGGAAACACCATATATTTT
TRBD2,TRBV19,.,TRBJ2-1,CASRSGLDYNEQFF,TGTGCCAGTAGGTCGGGACTAGATTACAATGAGCAGTTCTTC
.,TRBV7-9,.,TRBJ1-3,CASSSQGLFSGNTIYF,TGTGCCAGCAGCTCCCAAGGCCTTTTCTCTGGAAACACCATATATTTT
.,TRBV7-2,.,TRBJ2-4,CASSLVPTSAKNIQYF,TGTGCCAGCAGCTTAGTTCCGACGTCGGCCAAAAACATTCAGTACTTC
.,TRBV5-1,.,TRBJ1-4,CASSPGGRFEKLFF,TGCGCCAGCAGCCCCGGGGGTCGCTTCGAAAAACTGTTTTTT
TRBD2,TRBV7-3,.,TRBJ2-1,CASSRTSGSEGEQFF,TGTGCCAGCAGCCGGACTAGCGGGAGCGAGGGTGAGCAGTTCTTC